This T cell receptor (beta chain) was captured in a study of T cells in Graves' hyperthyroidism and ophthalmopathy. Researchers amplified the TCR beta CDR3 regions from RNA transcripts. Carried out on the TCR CDR3, a first-round RT-PCR used the HTBI primer set. From the multiplex PCR reads, TCRdb called clonotypes with MiXCR, one entry per CDR3 protein. The profile shows around 190,000 distinct CDR3 sequences, less than 20% of them singletons. The CDR3 sequence is 13 residues long. The V gene's germline CDR1 is SGHTA and CDR2 FQGTGA. In regard to this clonotype: This sequence may be a read error, since a much larger clone differs from it by one base.

This TCR was sampled from a woman aged 45-59 years with Graves' hyperthyroidism. The gene calls are TRBV7-3 and TRBJ2-7, with a weak D call TRBD1 (6 bases). The material sequenced was blood. In DNA form, the CDR3 reads TGTGTCAGCAGCACTGCGGACAGCTACGAGCAGTACTTC. Translated: CVSSTADSYEQYF.